This T cell receptor (beta chain) was captured by sequencing in a study of blood T cell repertoires in COVID-19. In the study overall: COVID-19 samples collected from the United States, Italy and Spain covered acute and convalescent phases. T cells, B-cell-depleted T cells, or PBMCs provided the cDNA or gDNA that served as material.

While infection was still active, Seattle patients were enrolled and then followed longitudinally. This clone was observed a few times. In the study's own analysis: Amplified reference gene primers provided the basis for estimating nucleated cell counts. The table came from immunoSEQ multiplex PCR; TCRdb's copy has only in-frame clones and leaves some out. Clonal size and the V and J genes are those of that table, whereas D and trimming came from the DNA. Here the sample spans about 24,000 clones, about 89% being singletons. This TCR was recovered from a man in his 70s with COVID-19, enrolled during active disease. Sequencing was carried out using peripheral blood.

CDR3 amino acids: CASSPWGDGSPLHF. CDR3 sequence (DNA): TGTGCCAGCAGTCCCTGGGGGGATGGTTCACCCCTCCACTTT. The V call is TRBV2, the J call TRBJ1-6; a possible D gene is TRBD1 (5 bases). V lost 5 bases, J lost 9 bases, and 14 bases lay in between. Germline assignment: CDR1 SNHLY and CDR2 FYNNEI. This CDR3 contains 14 residues.